A selection of T cell receptor beta chains follows, all from one sample in a study of blood T cells in healthy people across ages. TCRdb re-called the 5' RACE reads with MiXCR, one entry per CDR3 protein. The table includes about 560,000 distinct CDR3 sequences, approximately 26% detected once. This sample was also put to use in a study of T cells of mothers and their children.

Material: blood. These receptors originate from a boy under 10 years old in good health. CDR3s include the opening cysteine and the closing phenylalanine or tryptophan. Each record gives: V gene, J gene, D gene, clone size, CDR3 DNA, CDR3 protein. The D gene is left open where the match is weak. Clone size is not always given. Where it is, it says once, few, many or a class for expanded clones.

V: TRBV6-5; J: TRBJ2-5; D: TRBD2; size: NA; DNA: TGTGCCAGCAGGCGGACTAGCGGGGGGGCGGAGACCCAGTACTTC; CDR3: CASRRTSGGAETQYF
V: TRBV5-1; J: TRBJ2-5; D: TRBD2; size: few; DNA: TGCGCCAGCAGCGGTACTGGGGGGGTGGCGGAGACCCAGTACTTC; CDR3: CASSGTGGVAETQYF
V: TRBV5-1; J: TRBJ2-2; D: TRBD2; size: NA; DNA: TGCGCCAGCAGCCCGGGATTCTCAGCGGGGGGACTGAACACCGGGGAGCTGTTTTTT; CDR3: CASSPGFSAGGLNTGELFF
V: TRBV7-8; J: TRBJ1-2; D: NA; size: once; DNA: TGTGCCAGCAGCTTAAGGCCGGAAAACTATGGCTACACCTTC; CDR3: CASSLRPENYGYTF
V: TRBV20-1; J: TRBJ2-5; D: NA; size: few; DNA: TGCAGTGTACGGGGAGGGGGCTTTGAGACCCAGTACTTC; CDR3: CSVRGGGFETQYF
V: TRBV20-1; J: TRBJ2-7; D: NA; size: many; DNA: TGCAGTGCTAGAGAAAGGGACGGAACCTACGAGCAGTACTTC; CDR3: CSARERDGTYEQYF
V: TRBV20-1; J: TRBJ1-2; D: NA; size: NA; DNA: TGCAGTGCCGTACCTCAGCACCAAAACTATGGCTACACCTTC; CDR3: CSAVPQHQNYGYTF
V: TRBV20-1; J: TRBJ2-3; D: NA; size: NA; DNA: TGCAGTGCCCAGCATGGCACAGATACGCAGTATTTT; CDR3: CSAQHGTDTQYF
V: TRBV6-6; J: TRBJ1-5; D: NA; size: many; DNA: TGTGCCAGCAGTTACTCGAGTATATGGATCGGGAGTCAGCCCCAGCATTTT; CDR3: CASSYSSIWIGSQPQHF
V: TRBV6-5; J: TRBJ1-2; D: NA; size: NA; DNA: TGTGCCAGCCGACTAGGAGGGGAAAATGGCTACACCTTC; CDR3: CASRLGGENGYTF
V: TRBV20-1; J: TRBJ2-5; D: NA; size: NA; DNA: TGCAGTGCTAGTGGAGGCGGGGAGACGGAGACCCAGTACTTC; CDR3: CSASGGGETETQYF
V: TRBV7-9; J: TRBJ2-5; D: TRBD2; size: NA; DNA: TGTGGTGGTGGACTAGAGGGGGAGACCCAGTACTTC; CDR3: CGGGLEGETQYF
V: TRBV27; J: TRBJ2-1; D: TRBD2; size: NA; DNA: TGTGCCAGCAGTTGGGGACTAGCGAGATACAATGAGCAGTTCTTC; CDR3: CASSWGLARYNEQFF
V: TRBV15; J: TRBJ1-2; D: TRBD1; size: NA; DNA: TGTGCCACCAGCAGAGAAGCAGGGGGCAAGAACTATGGCTACACCTTC; CDR3: CATSREAGGKNYGYTF
V: TRBV12-3/TRBV12-4; J: TRBJ2-1; D: TRBD1; size: few; DNA: TGTGCCAGCAGACTCGACAGGGCTTGGAATGAGCAGTTCTTC; CDR3: CASRLDRAWNEQFF
V: TRBV9; J: TRBJ1-2; D: TRBD1; size: NA; DNA: TGTGCCAGCAGCGTAGATGCAGGGGGCTATGGCTACACCTTC; CDR3: CASSVDAGGYGYTF
V: TRBV5-6; J: TRBJ2-2; D: TRBD2; size: few; DNA: TGTGCCAGCAGCCCAGGGAAGCGGGAGATCGGCGGGGAGCTGTTTTTT; CDR3: CASSPGKREIGGELFF
V: TRBV7-8; J: TRBJ1-1; D: NA; size: NA; DNA: TGTGCCAGCAGCCCAGGGAGGGGTGGTGAAGCTTTCTTT; CDR3: CASSPGRGGEAFF
V: TRBV6-6; J: TRBJ2-5; D: NA; size: NA; DNA: TGTGCCAGCAGTGGGAGGGACATGGGTATCGAGACCCAGTACTTC; CDR3: CASSGRDMGIETQYF
V: TRBV20-1; J: TRBJ1-6; D: TRBD1; size: NA; DNA: TGCAGTGCTAGGGACAGGGCGGGGTCACCCCTCCACTTT; CDR3: CSARDRAGSPLHF
V: TRBV6-5; J: TRBJ2-1; D: TRBD2; size: NA; DNA: TGTGCCAGCAGTTACTCGACGGGGACTAGCTACAATGAGCAGTTCTTC; CDR3: CASSYSTGTSYNEQFF
V: TRBV6-2/TRBV6-3; J: TRBJ2-1; D: TRBD2; size: few; DNA: TGTGCCAGCAGTAGGCTAGCGGGCTACAATGAGCAGTTCTTC; CDR3: CASSRLAGYNEQFF
V: TRBV14; J: TRBJ2-5; D: NA; size: few; DNA: TGTGCCAGCAGCCAAGGCTACGGGAGCGGGGAGACCCAGTACTTC; CDR3: CASSQGYGSGETQYF
V: TRBV20-1; J: TRBJ2-1; D: NA; size: NA; DNA: TGCAGTGCTAGAGTTAGCGGCATCTCCTACAATGAGCAGTTCTTC; CDR3: CSARVSGISYNEQFF
V: TRBV27; J: TRBJ2-7; D: TRBD2; size: many; DNA: TGCGCCAGCAGCTTGAGTAGCGGGAGCTCCTACGAGCAGTACTTC; CDR3: CASSLSSGSSYEQYF
V: TRBV6-5; J: TRBJ2-7; D: TRBD2; size: many; DNA: TGTGCCAGCAGTTACTATGCGGGAGAGACCTACGAGCAGTACTTC; CDR3: CASSYYAGETYEQYF
V: TRBV27; J: TRBJ2-5; D: NA; size: NA; DNA: TGTGCCAGCAGCCCGGAACCCCTCGGGCGAGAGACCCAGTACTTC; CDR3: CASSPEPLGRETQYF
V: TRBV12-3/TRBV12-4; J: TRBJ2-7; D: TRBD2; size: few; DNA: TGTGCCAGCAGTTTGTTCCCAGCGGGGGGCCCCTACGAGCAGTACTTC; CDR3: CASSLFPAGGPYEQYF
V: TRBV2; J: TRBJ1-2; D: NA; size: few; DNA: TGTGCCAGCAGTGAGGGGTCAGCTAACTATGGCTACACCTTC; CDR3: CASSEGSANYGYTF
V: TRBV13; J: TRBJ2-1; D: NA; size: NA; DNA: TGTGCCAGCAGCGCCATAAACAATGAGCAGTTCTTC; CDR3: CASSAINNEQFF
V: TRBV20-1; J: TRBJ2-1; D: NA; size: once; DNA: TGCAGTGCTAGAGCGGGCAGGTGGTCCCATGAGCAGTTCTTC; CDR3: CSARAGRWSHEQFF
V: TRBV4-1; J: TRBJ2-2; D: TRBD2; size: NA; DNA: TGCGCCAGCAGCCAAGAGGCGGGAGAGGACACCGGGGAGCTGTTTTTT; CDR3: CASSQEAGEDTGELFF
V: TRBV12-3/TRBV12-4; J: TRBJ1-2; D: NA; size: NA; DNA: TGTGCCAGCAGTCAGCTCCTCTATGGCTACACCTTC; CDR3: CASSQLLYGYTF
V: TRBV6-2/TRBV6-3; J: TRBJ2-2; D: NA; size: few; DNA: TGTGCCAGCAAGGAGACGCGGCGGGGTAACACCGGGGAGCTGTTTTTT; CDR3: CASKETRRGNTGELFF
V: TRBV5-1; J: TRBJ2-5; D: TRBD1; size: few; DNA: TGCGCCAGCAGCGTCGCGGGACAGGGGTACCAAGAGACCCAGTACTTC; CDR3: CASSVAGQGYQETQYF
V: TRBV5-6; J: TRBJ1-6; D: TRBD1; size: few; DNA: TGTGCCAGCAACCATGGACAGGGTCCGGCTTATCCAAGGTCACCCCTCCACTTT; CDR3: CASNHGQGPAYPRSPLHF
V: TRBV3-1; J: TRBJ1-1; D: NA; size: NA; DNA: TGTGCCAGCAGCCCTCGACAGAGATCGAACACTGAAGCTTTCTTT; CDR3: CASSPRQRSNTEAFF
V: TRBV9; J: TRBJ2-5; D: TRBD1; size: NA; DNA: TGTGCCAGCAGCGTAGGACAGGGCCCAGAGACCCAGTACTTC; CDR3: CASSVGQGPETQYF
V: TRBV5-1; J: TRBJ2-7; D: NA; size: few; DNA: TGCGCCAGCAGCTTGGGGACAGTGACGATCTACGAGCAGTACTTC; CDR3: CASSLGTVTIYEQYF
V: TRBV27; J: TRBJ2-2; D: NA; size: NA; DNA: TGTGCCAGCATCCATCTCGTCCGAGGCACCGGGGAGCTGTTTTTT; CDR3: CASIHLVRGTGELFF